The 3 T cell receptor beta chains below were found in one sample sequenced in a study of OX40 agonist ivuxolimab in advanced cancers. Measured with immunoSEQ multiplex PCR; TCRdb has only the in-frame clones, and not every one. Of approximately 22,000 clones in the sample, approximately 87% were seen once. Here the sequenced sample was CD4+ or CD8+ T cells sorted from blood, taken in a trial of the OX40 agonist ivuxolimab. The receptors derive from an adult with an advanced solid tumor such as melanoma, head and neck, liver or kidney cancer.

The chain combines TRBV6-6 with TRBJ2-2; no clear D gene. The V gene lost 7 bases and the J gene lost 6 bases, with 9 bases spanning the gap. The CDR3 is 12 residues long. Germline assignment: CDR1 MNHNY and CDR2 SVGAGI (reference sequence). CDR3 amino acids: CASTTLAGELFF. The DNA of the CDR3 is TGTGCCAGCACCACCCTTGCCGGGGAGCTGTTTTTT.

The chain combines TRBV5-6 with TRBJ1-5; 10 nucleotides line up with TRBD1. The CDR3 runs 13 residues. V dropped 0 bases and J dropped 15; count of bases not matched to a gene: 6. Germline V CDR1 and CDR2: SGHDT, YYEEEE. CDR3 sequence (DNA): TGTGCCAGCAGCTTGGGACAGGGGGCGCTTGGGCATTTT. This gives the protein CASSLGQGALGHF. The entire variable domain, with the rest obtained from reference TRBV5-6 and TRBJ1-5, is as follows: DAGVTQSPTHLIKTRGQQVTLRCSPKSGHDTVSWYQQALGQGPQFIFQYYEEEERQRGNFPDRFSGHQFPNYSSELNVNALLLGDSALYLCASSLGQGALGHFGDGTRLSIL.

CDR3 DNA sequence: TGTGCCAGCAGTTACGCAGGGGGGGGCACCGGGGAGCTGTTTTTT. Translation: CASSYAGGGTGELFF. This rearrangement joins TRBV6-5 to TRBJ2-2; D is possibly TRBD1 or TRBD2 (7 bases each). V lost 2 bases to trimming and J lost 4 bases, with 11 bases between them. CDR1 is MNHEY, CDR2 SVGAGI, per germline. This CDR3 comprises 15 residues.